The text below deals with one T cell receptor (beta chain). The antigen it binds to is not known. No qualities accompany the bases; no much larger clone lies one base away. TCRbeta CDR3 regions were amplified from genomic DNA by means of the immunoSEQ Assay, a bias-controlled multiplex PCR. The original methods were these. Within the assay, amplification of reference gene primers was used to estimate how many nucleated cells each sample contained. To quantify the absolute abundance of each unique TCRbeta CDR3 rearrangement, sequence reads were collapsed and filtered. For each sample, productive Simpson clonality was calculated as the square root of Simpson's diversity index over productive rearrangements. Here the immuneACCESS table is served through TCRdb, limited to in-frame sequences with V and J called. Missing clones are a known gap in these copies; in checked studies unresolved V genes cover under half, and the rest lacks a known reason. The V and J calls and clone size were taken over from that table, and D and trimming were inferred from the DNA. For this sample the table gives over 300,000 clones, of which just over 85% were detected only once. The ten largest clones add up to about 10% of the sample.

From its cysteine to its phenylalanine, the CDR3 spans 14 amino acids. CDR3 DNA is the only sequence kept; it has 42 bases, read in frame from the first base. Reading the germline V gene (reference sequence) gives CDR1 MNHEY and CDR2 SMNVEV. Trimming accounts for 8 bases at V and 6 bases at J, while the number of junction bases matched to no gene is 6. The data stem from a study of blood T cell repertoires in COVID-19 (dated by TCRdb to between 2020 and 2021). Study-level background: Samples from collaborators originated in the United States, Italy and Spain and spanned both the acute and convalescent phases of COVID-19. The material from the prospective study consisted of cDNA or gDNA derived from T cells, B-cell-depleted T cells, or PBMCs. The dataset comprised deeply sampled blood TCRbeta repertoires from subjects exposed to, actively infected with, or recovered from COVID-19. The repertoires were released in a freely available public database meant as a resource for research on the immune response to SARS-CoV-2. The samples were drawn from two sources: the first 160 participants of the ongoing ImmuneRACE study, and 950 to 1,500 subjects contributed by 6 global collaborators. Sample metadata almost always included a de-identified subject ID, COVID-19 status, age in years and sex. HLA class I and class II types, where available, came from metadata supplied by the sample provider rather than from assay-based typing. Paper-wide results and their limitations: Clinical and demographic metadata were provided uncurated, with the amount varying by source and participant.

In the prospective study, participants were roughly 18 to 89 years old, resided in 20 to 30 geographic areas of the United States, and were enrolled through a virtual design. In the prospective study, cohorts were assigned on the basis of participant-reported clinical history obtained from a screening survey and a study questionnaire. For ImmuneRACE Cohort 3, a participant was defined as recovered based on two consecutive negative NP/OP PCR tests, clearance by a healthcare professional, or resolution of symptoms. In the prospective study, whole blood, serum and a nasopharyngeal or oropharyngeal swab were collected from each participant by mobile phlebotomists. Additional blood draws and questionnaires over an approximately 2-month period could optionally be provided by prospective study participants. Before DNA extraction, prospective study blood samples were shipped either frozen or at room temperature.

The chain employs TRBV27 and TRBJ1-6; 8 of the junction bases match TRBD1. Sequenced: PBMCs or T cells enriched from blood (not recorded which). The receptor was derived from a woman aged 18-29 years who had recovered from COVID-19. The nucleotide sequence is TGTGCCAGCGGAAGACAGGGGAGTAATTCACCCCTCCACTTT. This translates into CASGRQGSNSPLHF.